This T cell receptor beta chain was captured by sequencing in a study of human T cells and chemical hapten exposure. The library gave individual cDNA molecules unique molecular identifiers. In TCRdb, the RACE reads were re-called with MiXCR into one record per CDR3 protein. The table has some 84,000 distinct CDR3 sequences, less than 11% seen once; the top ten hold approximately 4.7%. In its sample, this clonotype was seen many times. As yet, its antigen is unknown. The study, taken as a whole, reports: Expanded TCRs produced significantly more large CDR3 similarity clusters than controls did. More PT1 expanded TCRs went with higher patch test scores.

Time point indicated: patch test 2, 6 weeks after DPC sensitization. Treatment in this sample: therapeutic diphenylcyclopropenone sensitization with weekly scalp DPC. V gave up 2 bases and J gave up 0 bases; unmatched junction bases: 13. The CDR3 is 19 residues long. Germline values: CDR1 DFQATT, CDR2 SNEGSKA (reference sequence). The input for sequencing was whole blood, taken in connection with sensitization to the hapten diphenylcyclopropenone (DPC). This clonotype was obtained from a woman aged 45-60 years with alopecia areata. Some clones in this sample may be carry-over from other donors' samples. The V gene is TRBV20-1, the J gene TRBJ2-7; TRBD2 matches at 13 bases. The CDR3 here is CSARLRPGLAGSSSYEQYF. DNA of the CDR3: TGCAGTGCTAGACTGAGACCGGGACTAGCGGGATCCAGCTCCTACGAGCAGTACTTC.